The 20 T cell receptor beta chains reported below all come from one sample, sequenced in a study of blood T cell repertoires in COVID-19. Profiled with immunoSEQ multiplex PCR; TCRdb holds only in-frame clones, not every one. The sample holds around 190,000 clones, roughly 84% seen once. The sequenced sample consisted of peripheral blood. The source is a human donor in a cohort sampled during active COVID-19.

The J gene is TRBJ2-7, the V gene TRBV29-1; 9 positions match TRBD2. The germline V gene encodes CDR1 SQVTM and CDR2 ANQGSEA. Unmatched junction bases numbered 9, after V lost 6 bases and J lost 6 bases. The CDR3 runs 13 residues. The CDR3 sequence is CSVLTSGTGEQYF. CDR3 coding DNA: TGCAGCGTGCTGACTAGCGGAACGGGCGAGCAGTACTTC.

The chain recombines TRBV27 with TRBJ1-5, with TRBD1 as a possible D gene (5 bases). Trimming stripped 5 bases from V and 5 bases from J, with 19 bases between. The CDR3 loop spans 16 amino acids. CDR1 is MNHEY, CDR2 SMNVEV, per germline (reference sequence). The CDR3 DNA follows: TGTGCCAGCAGTCCAACGAGGAGGGGCAGGGATCAGCCCCAGCATTTT. Translating it yields CASSPTRRGRDQPQHF.

V is TRBV29-1 and J is TRBJ1-4; 7 bases are a match to TRBD1. The CDR3 runs to 11 residues. V was clipped by 6 bases and J by 10 bases; unmatched bases: 5. Looked up from germline, CDR1 is SQVTM and CDR2 is ANQGSEA. CDR3 bases: TGCAGCGTGGGGACAGTTGGAAAACTGTTTTTT. It specifies CSVGTVGKLFF.

The chain carries TRBV7-9 and TRBJ2-7; no definite D call. V was clipped by 3 bases and J by 5 bases, with 14 bases between them. The CDR3 consists of 14 residues. Germline CDR1 SEHNR, CDR2 FQNEAQ (reference sequence). CDR3 nucleotide sequence: TGTGCCAGCAGCTTTGAGCCGCGTCTCCACGAGCAGTACTTC. This sequence encodes CASSFEPRLHEQYF.

V is TRBV7-9 and J is TRBJ2-5; D remains ambiguous. The V and J ends lost 4 bases and 1 base respectively, with 10 bases between them. There are 14 residues in the CDR3. CDR1 and CDR2 from the germline V gene are SEHNR and FQNEAQ (reference sequence). This CDR3 is CASSSARRQETQYF. CDR3 bases: TGTGCCAGCAGCTCCGCTAGGCGCCAAGAGACCCAGTACTTC.

This sequence joins TRBV6-6 and TRBJ1-1; no firm D call. CDR3 length: 13 residues. Germline CDR1 is MNHNY and CDR2 is SVGAGI (reference sequence). V lost 5 bases, J lost 4 bases, and 11 bases lay in between. The CDR3 spells CASSHPTGTEAFF. CDR3 sequence (DNA): TGTGCCAGCAGTCATCCCACCGGCACTGAAGCTTTCTTT.

This clone was detected once. This chain uses TRBV7-8 with TRBJ2-1; TRBD2 matches 14 bases. The length of the CDR3 is 15 residues. The V and J ends lost 5 bases and 7 bases, in that order; junction bases with no gene match: 4. Germline-derived CDR1 and CDR2 are SGHVS and FQNEAQ. The CDR3 loop reads CASSVGTSGSNEQFF. The CDR3 bases are TGTGCCAGCAGCGTCGGGACTAGCGGGAGTAATGAGCAGTTCTTC.

This clone was seen a single time. The chain employs TRBV5-1 and TRBJ1-6; TRBD1 matches 12 bases. V gave up 7 bases and J gave up 7 bases; unmatched junction bases: 3. The CDR3 loop spans 14 amino acids. CDR1 and CDR2 (germline): SGHRS, YFSETQ. The CDR3 spells CASRDRGLNSPLHF. The CDR3 DNA follows: TGCGCCAGCCGGGACAGGGGGCTGAATTCACCCCTCCACTTT.

V is TRBV6-5 and J is TRBJ1-6; 7 bases are shared with TRBD1. CDR3 length equals 15 residues. Germline CDR1 and CDR2: MNHEY and SVGAGI. The V and J ends lost 6 bases and 5 bases, in that order; junction bases with no gene match: 7. The CDR3 nucleotides read TGTGCCAGCAGGGCCGACAGGGCCGATAATTCACCCCTCCACTTT. It translates to CASRADRADNSPLHF.

The CDR3 coding sequence is TGTGCCAGCAGCCGCACACCGAGGGTCGAGCAGTACTTC. Its translation is CASSRTPRVEQYF. V gene TRBV7-9 combines with J gene TRBJ2-7; possibly TRBD2 for D (5 bases). Trimming removed 5 bases at V and 6 bases at J, with 14 bases between. Germline V CDR1 and CDR2: SEHNR, FQNEAQ (reference sequence). This CDR3 contains 13 residues.

In the case of this clone: One base away lies a much larger clone, so this may be a sequencing read error. This chain joins TRBV15 and TRBJ2-1; D remains ambiguous. Germline V gene sequence: CDR1 LNHNV, CDR2 YYDKDF (reference sequence). With 0 bases removed from V and 10 bases from J, the gap between germline ends came to 16 bases. The CDR3 runs to 15 residues. The CDR3, as DNA: TGTGCCACCAGCAGAGATAGGCAGGCTTGGATAGAGCAGTTCTTC. Translating gives CATSRDRQAWIEQFF.

The chain couples TRBV4-2 to TRBJ1-2, with 8 bases fitting TRBD1. Germline V lookup: CDR1 LGHNA, CDR2 YNFKEQ. V lost 0 bases, J lost 4 bases, and 1 base stayed unmatched. CDR3 length: 14 amino acids. This chain's CDR3 is CASSQEQGGYGYTF. The DNA for the CDR3 is TGTGCCAGCAGCCAAGAACAGGGGGGCTATGGCTACACCTTC.

The CDR3 here is CASSRQSYGYTF. For the CDR3, the DNA is TGTGCCAGCAGTCGCCAGTCATATGGCTACACCTTC. The chain uses TRBV28 and TRBJ1-2; D uncertain. Germline CDR1 MDHEN, CDR2 SYDVKM. V lost 5 bases and J lost 5, with 9 bases in between. This CDR3 is built from 12 residues.

The rearrangement links TRBV7-2 to TRBJ2-1; tentatively, D is TRBD2 (6 bases). The CDR3 totals 17 residues. In germline, CDR1 is SGHTA, CDR2 FQGNSA. Trimming left V 1 base short and J 6 bases short, with 19 bases between. The CDR3 is CASSLVSSGGRTNEQFF. The CDR3 region has the DNA TGTGCCAGCAGCTTAGTTTCTAGTGGGGGGAGGACCAATGAGCAGTTCTTC.

The chain has TRBV15 and TRBJ1-1; D is ambiguous. The CDR3 is made up of 11 amino acids. Germline V gene data show CDR1 as LNHNV and CDR2 as YYDKDF (reference sequence). The germline V and J ends were trimmed by 8 bases and 4 bases, with 8 bases remaining between them. The CDR3 here is CATGPGTEAFF. DNA for the CDR3: TGTGCCACCGGGCCCGGCACTGAAGCTTTCTTT.

J is TRBJ2-1 and V is TRBV28, with 9 positions matching TRBD2. The V gene's germline CDR1 is MDHEN and CDR2 SYDVKM. The CDR3 sequence is 16 residues long. V dropped 3 bases and J dropped 7; count of bases not matched to a gene: 10. The CDR3 nucleotides read TGTGCCAGCAGTTTTTCTTGGCGGGAGGGCCGGAATGAGCAGTTCTTC. Its translation is CASSFSWREGRNEQFF. Drawing the rest from reference TRBV28 and TRBJ2-1, the complete variable domain is DVKVTQSSRYLVKRTGEKVFLECVQDMDHENMFWYRQDPGLGLRLIYFSYDVKMKEKGDIPEGYSVSREKKERFSLILESASTNQTSMYLCASSFSWREGRNEQFFGPGTRLTVL.

The rearrangement joins TRBV4-1 to TRBJ2-7; D is ambiguous. This CDR3 region has 16 residues. The germline V and J ends were trimmed by 0 bases and 1 base, with 13 bases remaining between them. Germline-derived CDR1 and CDR2 are MGHRA and YSYEKL. The CDR3 is CASSQDRPTPSYEQYF. The CDR3 DNA reads TGCGCCAGCAGCCAAGACAGGCCAACCCCGTCCTACGAGCAGTACTTC.

The rearrangement joins TRBV19 to TRBJ2-3; D gene uncertain. The CDR3 spans 14 residues. Trimming removed 3 bases from V and 0 bases from J, with 7 bases in between. Germline CDR1 is LNHDA and CDR2 is SQIVND (reference sequence). The CDR3 region is CASSIRQSTDTQYF. CDR3 DNA: TGTGCCAGTAGTATTAGACAAAGCACAGATACGCAGTATTTT.

This clone was recorded only once. This CDR3 reads CASSLVEAGPYEQYF. The CDR3 nucleotides are TGCGCCAGCAGCTTGGTAGAGGCAGGGCCCTACGAGCAGTACTTC. This chain links TRBV5-1 with TRBJ2-7, with D maybe TRBD1 (5 bases). The CDR3 runs to 15 residues. Germline V gene sequence: CDR1 SGHRS, CDR2 YFSETQ. Deletions cut 0 bases from V and 2 bases from J, with 12 bases between.

The DNA for the CDR3 is TGTGCCAGCAGCCAAGTGCTTGGTTCTAGCGGGAGAGGTGGAGAGACCCAGTACTTC. Its translation is CASSQVLGSSGRGGETQYF. V usage is TRBV4-2 and J usage is TRBJ2-5; TRBD2 agrees at 10 bases. Germline V gene sequence: CDR1 LGHNA, CDR2 YNFKEQ. The V and J ends lost 1 base and 4 bases, in that order; junction bases with no gene match: 15. The CDR3 has 19 residues.